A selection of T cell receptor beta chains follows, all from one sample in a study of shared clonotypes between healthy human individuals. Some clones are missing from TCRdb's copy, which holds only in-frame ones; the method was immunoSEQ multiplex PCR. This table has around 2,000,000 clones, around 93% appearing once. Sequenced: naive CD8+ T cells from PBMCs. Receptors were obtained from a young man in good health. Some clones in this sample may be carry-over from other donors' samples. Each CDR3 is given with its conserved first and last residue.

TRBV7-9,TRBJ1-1,CASSGRGGPNTEAFF
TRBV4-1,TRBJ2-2,CASSQDRGTVNTGELFF
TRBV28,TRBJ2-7,CASSSGTGYEQYF
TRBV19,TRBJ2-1,CASIPTSGRYNEQFF
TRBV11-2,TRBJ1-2,CASSRLVGNYGYTF
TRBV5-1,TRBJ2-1,CASSLDRDRLYNEQFF
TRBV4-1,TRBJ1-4,CASSQDGETGSNEKLFF
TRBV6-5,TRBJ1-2,CASSFRGQGYGYTF
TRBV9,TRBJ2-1,CASSEGGGNEQFF
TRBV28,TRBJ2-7,CASLAILGNEQYF
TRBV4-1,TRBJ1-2,CASSQGDRSSFYGYTF
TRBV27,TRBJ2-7,CASSPSIGEQYF
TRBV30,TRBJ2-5,CAWSPQTGSEQYF
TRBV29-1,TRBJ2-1,CSVEGQDISFEQFF
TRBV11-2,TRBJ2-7,CASSRIGEGLYEQYF
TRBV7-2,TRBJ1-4,CASSLAGGAPREKLFF
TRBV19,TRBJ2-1,CASATAGGDNEQFF
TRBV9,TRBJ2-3,CASSVLPAGATDTQYF
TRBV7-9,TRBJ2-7,CASRGEGSVDEQYF
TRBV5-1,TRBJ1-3,CASSPEGGIPTGNTIYF
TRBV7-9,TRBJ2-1,CASSLRPGLALQSYNEQFF
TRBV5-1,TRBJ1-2,CASSPVGDGYTF
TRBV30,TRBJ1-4,CAWSVQGDEKLFF
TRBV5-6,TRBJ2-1,CASSPGLGWNEQFF
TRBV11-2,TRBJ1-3,CASSLNLGNTIYF
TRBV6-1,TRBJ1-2,CASYQGFQGYTF
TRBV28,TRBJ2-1,CASTRTSGRVTYNEQFF
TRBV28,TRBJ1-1,CASSSANFQDRGTEAFF
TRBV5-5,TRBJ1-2,CASSWTSLSGLYGYTF
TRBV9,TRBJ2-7,CASSPGGREQYF
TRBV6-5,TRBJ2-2,CASSYLGPNTGELFF
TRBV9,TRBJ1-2,CASSVDRGNYGYTF
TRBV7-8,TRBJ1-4,CASRLQGTGPNEKLFF
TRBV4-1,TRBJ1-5,CASSPKWISNQPQHF
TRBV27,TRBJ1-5,CASRSGDYSNQPQHF
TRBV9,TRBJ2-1,CASSVEYNRVGQFF
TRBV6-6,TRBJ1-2,CASSYVGGSYGYTF
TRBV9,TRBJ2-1,CASSPRKGPSPYNEQFF
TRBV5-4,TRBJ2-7,CASSLEPGLAGGPYEQYF
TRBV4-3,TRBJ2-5,CASSQDLSGGRETQYF
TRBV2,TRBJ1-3,CASSAPDISGNTIYF
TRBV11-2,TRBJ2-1,CASSPTIDEQFF
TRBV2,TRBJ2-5,CASRGFQVEVKTQYF
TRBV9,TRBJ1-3,CASSVAHRPSGNTIYF
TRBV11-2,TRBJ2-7,CASSPPVAEQYF
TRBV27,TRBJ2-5,CASSSPGTGQETQYF
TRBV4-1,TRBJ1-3,CASRPGQGSGNTIYF
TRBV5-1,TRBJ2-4,CASSLGGTLAKNIQYF
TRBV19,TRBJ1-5,CASSIGISNQPQHF
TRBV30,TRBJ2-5,CAWSVRIARGERETQYF
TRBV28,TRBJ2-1,CASSTDSHSYNEQFF
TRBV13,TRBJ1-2,CASSLEAGGLGYTF